The present T cell receptor (beta chain) was sequenced within a study of neurological immune-mediated disorders (dated by TCRdb to about 2019). For context, the study as a whole: Of the approximately 34 multiple sclerosis patients, roughly 30 had relapsing-remitting MS and 3 had secondary progressive MS. Peripheral blood TCR-beta repertoires from HTLV-I-associated myelopathy (HAM/TSP) patients, multiple sclerosis patients and healthy controls were compared by UMI-based sequencing. Alongside PBMC samples, the set of 106 TCR-beta libraries contained longitudinal samples, technical triplicates, and paired CD4+ and CD8+ T-cell subsets that had been sorted. Of the 60 to 70 subjects in the cohort, about 14 were HAM/TSP patients, about 34 were multiple sclerosis patients, and 20 were healthy controls.

Findings and caveats that apply to the study as a whole: In phylogenetic analysis, the repertoires of 18 of 34 MS patients grouped into a cluster of related CDR3 sequences, which suggests a possible signature at the repertoire level. No identical CDR3 amino acid sequences were shared among expanded clones across subjects, suggesting private TCR-beta repertoires in all groups. TCR clonal expansion was greatest in HAM/TSP patients and smallest in MS patients, who ranked below even healthy controls. No clinical or MRI features were associated with the MS cluster, and the authors said that larger cohorts are needed.

cDNA was synthesized by template-switch 5'RACE using a primer with a 10-nucleotide random unique molecular identifier that tagged each TCR transcript. Over 200 million TCR-beta sequences, covering 15-18 subjects, were produced in each sequencing run. The RNeasy kit was used to extract total RNA. Using the KAPA Real-time Library Amplification kit, TCR-beta VDJ regions were amplified with primers for the TCR constant region and the 5'RACE anchor. Sample indexes and Illumina adaptors were added in a first PCR, after which library yield was increased in a second PCR. After purification with Ampure beads, the TCR product of roughly 650 bp was size-selected on a 2% E-gel SizeSelection system. Library quality was checked on a Bioanalyzer, concentration was measured with Qubit, and libraries were quantified with the Kapa Library Quantification kit before pooling. An Illumina HiSeq 2500 was used to sequence the libraries paired-end at 2 x 150 bp. To increase sequence diversity, about 24-32% phiX was spiked into each library pool. As for the authors' bioinformatics: The quality-filtered reads were processed with the UMI-based MiGEC pipeline, whose error correction step removed more than 90% of the raw TCR sequences. IMGT germline references were used for alignment of VDJ genes, and clonotypes were defined by a unique CDR3 amino acid sequence together with V-J genes. Clonal expansion, Shannon diversity and CDR3 relatedness (CalcPairwiseDistances, ClusterSamples) were evaluated with VDJtools, and phylogenetic trees were built with CLCbio workbench. Clones with at least 8 unique UMIs were defined as expanded, with this threshold being based on coefficient-of-variation modelling across technical triplicates. TCRdb handled the public reads itself, with Q25 trimming in fastp and clone calling in MiXCR, and kept productive beta chains. A single entry per CDR3 protein holds the most common genes and DNA from its merged rows. The V and J calls, along with clone size, are taken from TCRdb and not from the paper's own processing. The sample table lists 85,000 to 90,000 distinct CDR3 sequences, under 4.5% of them with a count of one. The top ten constitute roughly 2.9% of the sample.

This clonotype has at least ten counts. Its antigen is unknown. No base-level quality is on record; no much larger clone is a single base apart. The CDR3 covers 16 residues, taking in both the cysteine and the phenylalanine. The kept DNA is CDR3 alone, 48 bases in frame from the first base. V and J are truncated by 0 bases and 4 bases respectively, leaving an intervening sequence of 15 bases. For CDR1 and CDR2, the germline V gene lists SGHTA and FQGNSA. For unsorted PBMC libraries, 2 million PBMCs were used after storage in RNAlater at -80 degrees C until RNA extraction. The multiple sclerosis patients were enrolled in a US clinical protocol that used magnetic resonance imaging to evaluate disease progression. Peripheral blood was subjected to Ficoll-Hypaque density gradient centrifugation to isolate PBMCs, which were then cryopreserved in liquid nitrogen.

The sequenced material came from PBMCs. The chain is assembled from TRBV7-2 and TRBJ2-5; no D gene can be assigned with confidence. The sequence was collected from a woman in her 50s with multiple sclerosis. DNA sequence: TGTGCCAGCAGCTTAGCAGGCCCCCGCGCCATAGAGACCCAGTACTTC. It encodes CASSLAGPRAIETQYF.